This T cell receptor (beta chain) was captured by sequencing in a study of control samples from healthy donors and cancer patients (dated by TCRdb to the early 2020s). Concerning this clone itself: This clone's antigen is unknown. The record has no base qualities; no much larger clone is one base away.

The library was built by means of the immunoSEQ multiplex PCR assay. TCRdb obtained this table from immuneACCESS and retained in-frame rearrangements with V and J assigned. These tables miss some clones; where compared with another copy, unresolved V genes account for less than half of the shortfall, and the remainder is unexplained. The sample table contains some 120,000 clones; only one count was recorded for 75% to 90% of them. The top ten clones comprise approximately 1% of the sample. The CDR1 and CDR2 encoded by the germline V gene (reference sequence) are SGHNT and YYREEE. Trimming costs V 5 bases and J 0 bases, and their ends lie 9 bases apart. Including the terminal cysteine and phenylalanine, the CDR3 comprises 14 residues. The CDR3 DNA has 42 bases and is translated from base 1.

The source is a woman aged 50 to 60 with colorectal cancer. In this chain, TRBV5-4 is recombined with TRBJ2-1, with the D gene call left open. Sequenced material: PBMCs. DNA sequence: TGTGCCAGCAGTATCGGATTCTCCTACAATGAGCAGTTCTTC. Its coded protein is CASSIGFSYNEQFF.